This TCR beta chain stems from a study of PD-1 blockade in classical Hodgkin lymphoma. The V end lost 2 bases, the J end lost 0 bases, and 8 bases lay between the germline ends. The CDR3 consists of 14 residues. Germline values: CDR1 MNHNS, CDR2 SASEGT. Generated by immunoSEQ multiplex PCR, the TCRdb table keeps only in-frame clones and is missing some. Among more than 20,000 clones listed, more than 75% were seen once. All the patients suffered relapse after autologous stem cell transplantation, and brentuximab vedotin exposure differed. Complete response, partial response or progressive disease was each patient's best response.

This TCR came from a human donor with classical Hodgkin lymphoma. This sample comprised peripheral blood mononuclear cells (PBMCs), obtained at baseline. The chain links TRBV6-1 to TRBJ2-7; D may be TRBD2 (5 bases). Here the CDR3 reads CASSEYGGSYEQYF. In DNA, the CDR3 is TGTGCCAGCAGTGAATACGGAGGCTCCTACGAGCAGTACTTC.